One sample yielded the 18 T cell receptor beta chains listed below, sequenced in a study of cytomegalovirus exposure and HLA in healthy donors. It was with 60 Vbeta and 13 Jbeta primers that the PCR ran. Repertoires were generated with immunoSEQ multiplex PCR, while TCRdb's copy carries only in-frame clones and drops some. The data show about 94,000 clones, roughly 79% seen once. Material: PBMCs. These receptor sequences come from a middle-aged woman in good health and CMV-seronegative.

The chain couples TRBV7-2 to TRBJ2-7, with TRBD1 matching 8 bases. J was trimmed by 2 bases and V by 5 bases; bases with no gene match: 5. The CDR3 is 14 amino acids. Germline CDR1 is SGHTA and CDR2 is FQGNSA. The CDR3 nucleotides are TGTGCCAGCAGCCAGGGACAGGCTCCCTACGAGCAGTACTTC. Its translation: CASSQGQAPYEQYF.

This clone was seen only once. The rearrangement uses TRBV7-2 and TRBJ2-3; D may be TRBD2 (7 bases). Germline V gene lookup returns CDR1 SGHTA and CDR2 FQGNSA. The CDR3 is 17 amino acids. Between the trimmed V and J ends, which lost 1 base and 4 bases, there was a span of 18 bases. The CDR3 nucleotides are TGTGCCAGCAGCTTAGAAATGTGGTGGGGGGGCTCAGATACGCAGTATTTT. Its translation: CASSLEMWWGGSDTQYF.

The rearrangement uses TRBV25-1 and TRBJ2-7, with 10 bases lining up with TRBD1. The CDR3 covers 15 residues. Germline CDR1 MGHDK, CDR2 SYGVNS. J gave up 3 bases and V 7 bases, and 9 bases lay outside the gene matches. The CDR3: CASKPGQGRGYEQYF. CDR3 nucleotide sequence: TGTGCCAGCAAACCGGGACAGGGGAGAGGCTACGAGCAGTACTTC.

The genes are TRBV10-3 and TRBJ1-5; 9 bases agree with TRBD1. The V gene end was trimmed by 10 bases and the J gene end by 4 bases; junction bases not matched to a gene: 8. Germline V gene lookup returns CDR1 ENHRY and CDR2 SYGVKD. CDR3 length: 14 amino acids. CDR3 DNA: TGTGCCACCCACGGGGGACAGGGAAATCAGCCCCAGCATTTT. Translation: CATHGGQGNQPQHF.

This chain connects TRBV25-1 to TRBJ2-6, with D possibly being TRBD2 (6 bases). Germline values: CDR1 MGHDK, CDR2 SYGVNS. This CDR3 comprises 18 residues. With 3 bases removed from V and 0 bases from J, the gap between germline ends came to 15 bases. The CDR3 here is CASSDPTRGSSGANVLTF. CDR3 bases: TGTGCCAGCAGTGACCCCACCCGGGGGAGCTCTGGGGCCAACGTCCTGACTTTC.

The rearrangement joins TRBV25-1 to TRBJ1-5; D perhaps matches TRBD1 (5 bases). The V end lost 1 base, the J end lost 7 bases, and 11 bases lay between the germline ends. The CDR3 totals 14 residues. Looked up from germline, CDR1 is MGHDK and CDR2 is SYGVNS. The chain's CDR3 is CASSESGGSQPQHF. The CDR3 DNA follows: TGTGCCAGCAGTGAATCCGGGGGGTCCCAGCCCCAGCATTTT.

The chain joins TRBV7-2 to TRBJ1-2; D may be TRBD1 (6 bases). The CDR3 sequence is 15 residues long. Germline V lookup: CDR1 SGHTA, CDR2 FQGNSA. Trimming stripped 2 bases from V and 0 bases from J, with 10 bases between. As DNA, the CDR3 is TGTGCCAGCAGCTTAAGGGACAACTCTAACTATGGCTACACCTTC. It encodes CASSLRDNSNYGYTF.

The chain has TRBV11-2 and TRBJ2-5; 9 nucleotides line up with TRBD1. V trimming: 4 bases; J trimming: 4 bases; junction bases outside the gene matches: 7. The CDR3 has 15 residues. Germline V gives CDR1 SGHAT, CDR2 FQNNGV. The CDR3 spells CASSSGTGPPETQYF. The CDR3 DNA sequence: TGTGCCAGCAGCTCCGGGACAGGGCCCCCAGAGACCCAGTACTTC.

The V call is TRBV25-1, the J call TRBJ1-2; weak D call: TRBD1 (6 bases). Germline CDR1 reads MGHDK; CDR2 reads SYGVNS. Trimming stripped 5 bases from V and 2 bases from J, with 12 bases between. This CDR3 contains 14 residues. The CDR3: CASSPPTGNYGYTF. CDR3 coding DNA: TGTGCCAGCAGTCCACCCACAGGGAACTATGGCTACACCTTC.

This chain connects TRBV28 to TRBJ2-1; D might be TRBD2 (6 bases). CDR1 is MDHEN and CDR2 is SYDVKM in the germline V gene. The V end lost 3 bases, the J end lost 7 bases, and 13 bases lay between the germline ends. The CDR3 loop spans 14 amino acids. This chain's CDR3 is CASSLVQAGNEQFF. CDR3 coding DNA: TGTGCCAGCAGTTTGGTACAGGCGGGAAATGAGCAGTTCTTC.

The chain couples TRBV4-3 to TRBJ1-2, with a weak D call TRBD1 (5 bases). Between the trimmed V and J ends, which lost 0 bases and 4 bases, there was a span of 9 bases. Looked up from germline, CDR1 is LGHNA and CDR2 is YSLEER. CDR3 size: 14 residues. This CDR3 is CASSQDHRSYGYTF. CDR3 nucleotide sequence: TGCGCCAGCAGCCAAGACCACAGGAGCTATGGCTACACCTTC.

This clone has a single count. This sequence joins TRBV6-1 and TRBJ2-7, with D unresolved. Trimming removed 3 bases from V and 3 bases from J, with 9 bases in between. The V gene's germline CDR1 is MNHNS and CDR2 SASEGT. The CDR3 spans 13 residues. The CDR3 spells CASSDLVNYEQYF. DNA for the CDR3: TGTGCCAGCAGTGACCTAGTAAACTACGAGCAGTACTTC.

There are a few counts of this clone. The chain is built from TRBV2 and TRBJ2-1; 11 bases are shared with TRBD2. Unmatched junction bases numbered 2, after V lost 6 bases and J lost 4 bases. The CDR3 has 14 residues. From germline, CDR1 is SNHLY and CDR2 FYNNEI. CDR3 sequence (DNA): TGTGCCAGCAGGGGACTAGCGGAATACAATGAGCAGTTCTTC. Protein sequence: CASRGLAEYNEQFF.

This clone was recorded a few times. A read error may produce the germline difference seen at one junction end. V is TRBV4-2 and J is TRBJ1-5; maybe TRBD1 (5 bases). CDR1 is LGHNA and CDR2 is YNFKEQ in the germline V gene. This CDR3 region has 16 residues. The CDR3 protein is CASSQNQGNSGQPQNF. The CDR3, as DNA: TGTGCCAGCAGCCAGAATCAGGGTAATAGCGGTCAGCCCCAGAATTTT.

The chain employs TRBV23-1 and TRBJ2-3; 10 positions agree with TRBD2. TRBV23-1 counts as an open reading frame of uncertain function. The CDR3 runs 18 residues. The ends lost 0 bases at V and 0 bases at J; junction bases unmatched: 6. The CDR3 sequence is CASSQSPPSGGSTDTQYF. The CDR3, as DNA: TGCGCCAGCAGTCAATCGCCCCCTAGCGGGGGTAGCACAGATACGCAGTATTTT.

In its sample, this clone was seen once. This chain links TRBV7-9 with TRBJ2-7, with TRBD1 identical over 9 bases. The junction had 3 bases not matched to a gene; V was cut back by 4 bases and J by 2 bases. Germline-derived CDR1 and CDR2 are SEHNR and FQNEAQ (reference sequence). CDR3 length equals 14 residues. In DNA, the CDR3 is TGTGCCAGCAGCTCCCGGACAGGGGCCTACGAGCAGTACTTC. Translated, it gives CASSSRTGAYEQYF.

This chain joins TRBV9 and TRBJ2-2; possibly TRBD2 for D (6 bases). CDR1 is SGDLS and CDR2 is YYNGEE in the germline V gene. The CDR3 runs to 15 residues. Between the trimmed V and J ends, which lost 6 bases and 7 bases, there was a span of 19 bases. In DNA form, the CDR3 reads TGTGCCAGCAACCGGGACTCCCCTCGGGTCGGGGAGCTGTTTTTT. This gives the protein CASNRDSPRVGELFF.

A single count supports this clone. This rearrangement joins TRBV7-2 to TRBJ1-5, with 8 positions matching TRBD1. The V and J ends lost 5 bases and 7 bases, in that order; junction bases with no gene match: 10. Looked up from germline, CDR1 is SGHTA and CDR2 is FQGNSA. The CDR3 is 15 amino acids. The CDR3 reads CASSQGQVYEQPQHF. In DNA, the CDR3 is TGTGCCAGCAGCCAGGGACAGGTTTATGAGCAGCCCCAGCATTTT.